Presented here are 5 T cell receptor beta chains from one specimen sequenced in a study of blood T cell repertoires in COVID-19. Libraries were prepared by immunoSEQ multiplex PCR; TCRdb keeps only in-frame clonotypes and omits some of them. There are some 350,000 clones in the sample; 75% to 90% occur only once, and roughly 1% lies in the top ten. The sequenced sample was PBMCs or T cells enriched from blood (not recorded which). The receptors were sampled from a man younger than 35 who had recovered from COVID-19.

The genes are TRBV28 and TRBJ1-1; D gene ambiguous. Per germline, CDR1 MDHEN and CDR2 SYDVKM. This CDR3 is 14 amino acids long. V was cut by 2 bases and J by 4 bases, with 11 bases left in between. CDR3 sequence (DNA): TGTGCCAGCAGTTTAACGGGAGGGTCCACTGAAGCTTTCTTT. Its protein product is CASSLTGGSTEAFF.

V gene TRBV19 combines with J gene TRBJ2-1; 8 positions match TRBD1. The CDR3 is 16 amino acids. After removal of 4 bases from V and 2 bases from J, the junction contained 7 bases not matched to a gene. CDR1 LNHDA and CDR2 SQIVND come from the germline V gene (reference sequence). The CDR3 nucleotides read TGTGCCAGTAGTAATGTGTTGACAGGGGCCTACAATGAGCAGTTCTTC. Amino acids: CASSNVLTGAYNEQFF.

This chain links TRBV25-1 with TRBJ2-1; D is undetermined. Between the trimmed V and J ends, which lost 1 base and 8 bases, there was a span of 12 bases. The CDR3 loop spans 14 amino acids. Germline V gene sequence: CDR1 MGHDK, CDR2 SYGVNS. The CDR3 loop reads CASSESKLHDEQFF. The CDR3 bases are TGTGCCAGCAGTGAATCGAAACTCCACGATGAGCAGTTCTTC.

The V gene is TRBV2, the J gene TRBJ1-6; the match to TRBD1 covers 8 bases. J was trimmed by 10 bases and V by 7 bases; bases with no gene match: 9. Germline values: CDR1 SNHLY, CDR2 FYNNEI. The CDR3 runs to 14 residues. As DNA, the CDR3 is TGTGCCAGCACCTTTGGACAGGGAGAATCACCCCTCCACTTT. Protein: CASTFGQGESPLHF.

V and J are TRBV5-1 and TRBJ1-1; a weak D match, TRBD1 (6 bases). V was trimmed by 0 bases and J by 8 bases, leaving 8 bases between them. CDR3 length equals 12 residues. The V gene's germline CDR1 is SGHRS and CDR2 YFSETQ. The CDR3 loop reads CASSLGQGEAFF. As DNA, the CDR3 is TGCGCCAGCAGCTTGGGCCAGGGGGAAGCTTTCTTT.